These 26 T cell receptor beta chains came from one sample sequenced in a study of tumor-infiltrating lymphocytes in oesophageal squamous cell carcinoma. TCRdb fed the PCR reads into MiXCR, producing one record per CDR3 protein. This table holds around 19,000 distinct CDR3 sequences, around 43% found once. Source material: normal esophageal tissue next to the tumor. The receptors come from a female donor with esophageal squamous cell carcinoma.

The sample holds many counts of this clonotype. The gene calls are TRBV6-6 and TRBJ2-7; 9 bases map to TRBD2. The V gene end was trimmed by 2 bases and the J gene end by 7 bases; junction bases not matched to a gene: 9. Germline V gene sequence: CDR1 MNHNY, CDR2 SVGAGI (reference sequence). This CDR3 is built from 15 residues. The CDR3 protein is CASSYGGGAYNEQYF. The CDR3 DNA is TGTGCCAGCAGTTACGGCGGGGGGGCCTACAATGAGCAGTACTTC.

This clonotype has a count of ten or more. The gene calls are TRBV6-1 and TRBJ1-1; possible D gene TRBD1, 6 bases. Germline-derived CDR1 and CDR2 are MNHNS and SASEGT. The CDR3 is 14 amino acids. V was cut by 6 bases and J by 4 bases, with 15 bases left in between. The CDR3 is CASRRDRLATEAFF. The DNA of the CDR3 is TGTGCCAGCAGGCGCGACAGGCTCGCCACTGAAGCTTTCTTT.

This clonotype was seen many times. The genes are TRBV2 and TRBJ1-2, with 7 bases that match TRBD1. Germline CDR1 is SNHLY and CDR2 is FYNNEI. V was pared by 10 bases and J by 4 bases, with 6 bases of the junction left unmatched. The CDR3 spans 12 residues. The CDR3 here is CATRQGGYGYTF. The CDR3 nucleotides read TGTGCCACACGGCAGGGGGGCTATGGCTACACCTTC.

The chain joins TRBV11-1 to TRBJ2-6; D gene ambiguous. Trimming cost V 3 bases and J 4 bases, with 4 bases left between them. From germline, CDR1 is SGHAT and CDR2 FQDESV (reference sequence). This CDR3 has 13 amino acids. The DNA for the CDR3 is TGTGCCAGCAGCTTCCAGGGGGCCAACGTCCTGACTTTC. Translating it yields CASSFQGANVLTF.

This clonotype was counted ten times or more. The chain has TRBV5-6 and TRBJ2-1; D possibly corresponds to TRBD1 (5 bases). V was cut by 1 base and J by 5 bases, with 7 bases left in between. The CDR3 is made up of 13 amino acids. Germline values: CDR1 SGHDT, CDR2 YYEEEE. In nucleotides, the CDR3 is TGTGCCAGCAGCTTGTGGGGCGACAATGAGCAGTTCTTC. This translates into CASSLWGDNEQFF.

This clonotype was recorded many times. CDR3 loop: CASSRRGRETQYF. As DNA, the CDR3 is TGTGCCAGTAGTAGGCGGGGGAGAGAGACCCAGTACTTC. The gene calls are TRBV19 and TRBJ2-5, with 7 bases matching TRBD2. J lost 4 bases, V lost 4 bases, and 3 bases had no gene match. The CDR3 spans 13 residues. Germline V gene sequence: CDR1 LNHDA, CDR2 SQIVND (reference sequence).

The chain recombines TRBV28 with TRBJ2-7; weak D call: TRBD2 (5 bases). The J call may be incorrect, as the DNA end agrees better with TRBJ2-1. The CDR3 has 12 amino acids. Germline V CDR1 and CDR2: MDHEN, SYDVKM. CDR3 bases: TGTGCCAGCAGTTTAACGGGGAATGAGCAGTTCTTC. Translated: CASSLTGNEQFF.

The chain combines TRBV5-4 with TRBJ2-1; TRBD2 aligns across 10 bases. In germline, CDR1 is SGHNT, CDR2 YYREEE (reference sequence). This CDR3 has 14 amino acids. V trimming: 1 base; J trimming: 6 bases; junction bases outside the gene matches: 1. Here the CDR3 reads CASSLRTSGNEQFF. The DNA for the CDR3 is TGTGCCAGCAGCTTGCGGACTAGCGGCAATGAGCAGTTCTTC.

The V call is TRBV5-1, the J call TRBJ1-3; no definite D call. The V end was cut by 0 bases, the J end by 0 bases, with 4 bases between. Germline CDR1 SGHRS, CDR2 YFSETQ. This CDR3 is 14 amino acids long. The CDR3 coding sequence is TGCGCCAGCAGCTTGGAGTTCTCTGGAAACACCATATATTTT. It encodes CASSLEFSGNTIYF.

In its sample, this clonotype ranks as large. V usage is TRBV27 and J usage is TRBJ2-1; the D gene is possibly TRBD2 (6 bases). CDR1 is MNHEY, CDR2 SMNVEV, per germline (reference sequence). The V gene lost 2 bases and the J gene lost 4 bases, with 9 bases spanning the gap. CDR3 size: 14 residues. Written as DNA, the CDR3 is TGTGCCAGCAGTTTAAAGGGAGGATACAATGAGCAGTTCTTC. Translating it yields CASSLKGGYNEQFF.

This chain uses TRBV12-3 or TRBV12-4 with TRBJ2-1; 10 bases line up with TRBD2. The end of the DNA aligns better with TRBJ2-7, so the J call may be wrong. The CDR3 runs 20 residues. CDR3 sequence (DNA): TGTGCCAGCAGCCCCCCCGGGGCTAGCGGGAGAGGGGGTCGATGGAATGAGCAGTACTTC. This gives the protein CASSPPGASGRGGRWNEQYF.

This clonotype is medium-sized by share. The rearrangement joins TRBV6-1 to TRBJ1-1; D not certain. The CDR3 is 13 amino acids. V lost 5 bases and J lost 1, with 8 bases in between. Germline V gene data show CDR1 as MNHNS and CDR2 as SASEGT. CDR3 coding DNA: TGTGCCAGCAGTCATGTGGAGAACACTGAAGCTTTCTTT. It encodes CASSHVENTEAFF.

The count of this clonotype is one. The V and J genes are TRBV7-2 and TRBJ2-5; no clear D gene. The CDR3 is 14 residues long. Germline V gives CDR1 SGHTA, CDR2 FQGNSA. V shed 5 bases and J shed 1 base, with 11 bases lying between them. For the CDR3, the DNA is TGTGCCAGCAGCCGCCCCGGCGGCCAAGAGACCCAGTACTTC. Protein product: CASSRPGGQETQYF.

The CDR3 DNA sequence: TGCGCCAGCAGCTTACAGGGGACAACTAATGAAAAACTGTTTTTT. The encoded protein is CASSLQGTTNEKLFF. The chain combines TRBV5-1 with TRBJ1-4; 7 bases line up with TRBD1. Germline-derived CDR1 and CDR2 are SGHRS and YFSETQ. The CDR3 is 15 residues long. J gave up 0 bases and V 2 bases, and 1 base lay outside the gene matches. Looking up the rest from reference TRBV5-1 and TRBJ1-4 gives the full variable domain: KAGVTQTPRYLIKTRGQQVTLSCSPISGHRSVSWYQQTPGQGLQFLFEYFSETQRNKGNFPGRFSGRQFSNSRSEMNVSTLELGDSALYLCASSLQGTTNEKLFFGSGTQLSVL.

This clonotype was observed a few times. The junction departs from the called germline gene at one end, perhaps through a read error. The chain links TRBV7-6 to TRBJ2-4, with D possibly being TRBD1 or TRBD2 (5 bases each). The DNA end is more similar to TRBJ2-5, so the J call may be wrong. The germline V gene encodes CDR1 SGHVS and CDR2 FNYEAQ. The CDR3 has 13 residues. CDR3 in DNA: TGTGCTAGCAGCCTGGGGGTTCAAGAGACCCAGTACTTC. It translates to CASSLGVQETQYF.

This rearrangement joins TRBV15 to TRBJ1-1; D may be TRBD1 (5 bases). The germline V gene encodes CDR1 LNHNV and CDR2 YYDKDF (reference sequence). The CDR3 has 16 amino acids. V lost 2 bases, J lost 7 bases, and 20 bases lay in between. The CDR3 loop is CATSRYPDRQRNEAFF. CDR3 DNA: TGTGCCACCAGCAGATACCCCGACAGACAAAGGAATGAAGCTTTCTTT.

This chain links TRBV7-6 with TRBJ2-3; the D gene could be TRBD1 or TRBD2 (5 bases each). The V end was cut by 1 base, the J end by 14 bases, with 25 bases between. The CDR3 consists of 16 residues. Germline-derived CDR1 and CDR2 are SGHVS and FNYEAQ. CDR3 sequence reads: CASSLDQGANTGELYF. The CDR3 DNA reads TGTGCCAGCAGCTTAGATCAGGGCGCGAACACCGGGGAGCTGTATTTT.

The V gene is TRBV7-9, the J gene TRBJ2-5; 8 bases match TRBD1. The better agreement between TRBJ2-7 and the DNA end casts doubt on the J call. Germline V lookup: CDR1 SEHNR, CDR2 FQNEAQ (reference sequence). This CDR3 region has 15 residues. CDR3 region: CASSLPGQVKYEQYF. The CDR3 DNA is TGTGCCAGCAGCTTACCGGGACAGGTAAAATACGAGCAGTACTTC.

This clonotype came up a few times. CDR3 loop: CASSLERTYPPYNEQFF. CDR3 coding DNA: TGTGCCAGCAGCTTGGAAAGGACTTACCCGCCCTACAATGAGCAGTTCTTC. This chain connects TRBV7-2 to TRBJ2-5; possibly TRBD2 for D (5 bases). The J call is doubtful: the DNA matches TRBJ2-1 better. The CDR3 is made up of 17 amino acids. CDR1 is SGHTA, CDR2 FQGNSA, per germline.

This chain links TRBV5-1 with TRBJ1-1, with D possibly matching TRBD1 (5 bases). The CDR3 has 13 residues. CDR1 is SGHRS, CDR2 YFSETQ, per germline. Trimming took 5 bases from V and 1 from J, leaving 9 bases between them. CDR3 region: CASRPGENTEAFF. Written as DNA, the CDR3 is TGCGCCAGCAGGCCGGGGGAGAACACTGAAGCTTTCTTT.

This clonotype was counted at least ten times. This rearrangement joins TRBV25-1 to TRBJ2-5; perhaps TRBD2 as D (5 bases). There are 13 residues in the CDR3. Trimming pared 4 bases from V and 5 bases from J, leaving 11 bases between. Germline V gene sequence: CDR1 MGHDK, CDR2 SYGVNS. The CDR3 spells CASSVTSAETQYF. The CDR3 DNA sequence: TGTGCCAGCAGTGTCACTAGTGCGGAGACCCAGTACTTC.

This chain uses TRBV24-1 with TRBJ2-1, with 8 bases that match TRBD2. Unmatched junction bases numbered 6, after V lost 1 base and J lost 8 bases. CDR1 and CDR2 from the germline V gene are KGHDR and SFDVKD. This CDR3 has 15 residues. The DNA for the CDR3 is TGTGCCACCAGTGATTTTGGGACTAGTTTGGATGAGCAGTTCTTC. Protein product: CATSDFGTSLDEQFF.

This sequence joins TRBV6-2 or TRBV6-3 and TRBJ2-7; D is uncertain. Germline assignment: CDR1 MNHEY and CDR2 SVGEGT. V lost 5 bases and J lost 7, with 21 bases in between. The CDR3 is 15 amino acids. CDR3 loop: CASSEFGSILNEQYF. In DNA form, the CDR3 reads TGTGCCAGCAGTGAATTCGGAAGCATACTCAATGAGCAGTACTTC.

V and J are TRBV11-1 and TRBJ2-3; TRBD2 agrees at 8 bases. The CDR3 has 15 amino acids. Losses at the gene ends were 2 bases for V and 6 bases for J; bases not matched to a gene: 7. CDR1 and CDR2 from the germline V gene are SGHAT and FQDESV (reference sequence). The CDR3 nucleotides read TGTGCCAGCAGCTTACTCGGGAGGGCCGGGGATACGCAGTATTTT. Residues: CASSLLGRAGDTQYF. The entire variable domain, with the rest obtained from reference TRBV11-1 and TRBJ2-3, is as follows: EAEVAQSPRYKITEKSQAVAFWCDPISGHATLYWYRQILGQGPELLVQFQDESVVDDSQLPKDRFSAERLKGVDSTLKIQPAELGDSAMYLCASSLLGRAGDTQYFGPGTRLTVL.

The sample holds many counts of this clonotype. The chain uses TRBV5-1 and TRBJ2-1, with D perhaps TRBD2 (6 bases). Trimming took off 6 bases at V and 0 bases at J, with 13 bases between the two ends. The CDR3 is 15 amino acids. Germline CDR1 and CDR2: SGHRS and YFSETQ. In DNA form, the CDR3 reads TGCGCCAGCAACCCGGACGGGAGCTCCTACAATGAGCAGTTCTTC. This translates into CASNPDGSSYNEQFF.

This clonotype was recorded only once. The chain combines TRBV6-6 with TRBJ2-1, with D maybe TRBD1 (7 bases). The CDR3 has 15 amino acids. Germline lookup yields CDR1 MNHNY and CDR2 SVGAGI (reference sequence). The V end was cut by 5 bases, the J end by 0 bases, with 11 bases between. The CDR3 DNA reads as TGTGCCAGCAGTCCCCAGGGGGGCTCCTACAATGAGCAGTTCTTC. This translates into CASSPQGGSYNEQFF.